The 27 T cell receptor beta chains below were found in one sample sequenced in a study of radiation and T cells in renal cell carcinoma. The protocol was immunoSEQ multiplex PCR, while the TCRdb copy is restricted to in-frame clones and leaves out a portion. The sample contains 120,000 or so clones, 70% to 90% of which appear only once. The time point: blood 2 weeks post-SBRT. Treatment indicated: 15 Gy SBRT to primary tumor, nephrectomy 4 weeks later. Sequencing was performed on blood, taken from a patient whose treatment included radiotherapy and nephrectomy. The receptors originated from a woman aged 60 to 75 with renal cell carcinoma.

The gene calls are TRBV7-9 and TRBJ2-7; the D is unclear. CDR1 is SEHNR and CDR2 is FQNEAQ in the germline V gene (reference sequence). The CDR3 extends over 16 amino acids. Trimming removed 1 base at V and 0 bases at J, with 13 bases between. CDR3 amino acids: CASSLGDPGHSYEQYF. The CDR3 DNA follows: TGTGCCAGCAGCTTAGGTGATCCGGGTCACTCCTACGAGCAGTACTTC.

The gene calls are TRBV7-3 and TRBJ2-1; a weak D match, TRBD1 (6 bases). The V and J ends lost 5 bases and 9 bases respectively, with 11 bases between them. In germline, CDR1 is SGHTA, CDR2 FQGTGA. The CDR3 is 12 amino acids. Written as DNA, the CDR3 is TGTGCCAGCAGCCAACAGGGATCTGAGCAGTTCTTC. Protein sequence: CASSQQGSEQFF.

Notes on this clone: The sample holds other DNA sequences that translate to the same CDR3. The V call is TRBV27, the J call TRBJ1-3, with D unclear. The CDR3 spans 14 residues. CDR1 MNHEY and CDR2 SMNVEV come from the germline V gene (reference sequence). V lost 5 bases to trimming and J lost 0 bases, with 8 bases between them. Here the CDR3 DNA reads TGTGCCAGCAGTCCAGGATTCTCTGGAAACACCATATATTTT. The encoded protein is CASSPGFSGNTIYF.

The chain joins TRBV6-1 to TRBJ1-3; no definite D call. V was shortened by 2 bases and J by 1 base, with 12 bases between the two germline ends. Germline assignment: CDR1 MNHNS and CDR2 SASEGT. The CDR3 sequence is 16 residues long. CDR3 residues: CASSEFRGMSGNTIYF. The CDR3 coding sequence is TGTGCCAGCAGTGAATTCCGGGGTATGTCTGGAAACACCATATATTTT.

The chain employs TRBV6-1 and TRBJ1-4; 7 bases agree with TRBD1. Germline V lookup: CDR1 MNHNS, CDR2 SASEGT. The CDR3 is 15 residues long. Trimming at V came to 4 bases and at J to 5 bases, leaving 7 bases not matched to a gene. The CDR3 loop is CASSVYRGPNEKLFF. Written as DNA, the CDR3 is TGTGCCAGCAGTGTTTACAGGGGCCCAAATGAAAAACTGTTTTTT.

V is TRBV7-3 and J is TRBJ1-4; 7 nucleotides agree with TRBD1. Losses at the gene ends were 0 bases for V and 8 bases for J; bases not matched to a gene: 9. Looked up from germline, CDR1 is SGHTA and CDR2 is FQGTGA. The CDR3 is 16 residues long. CDR3 amino acids: CASSLTPTGREEKLFF. The CDR3 DNA reads as TGTGCCAGCAGCTTAACGCCGACAGGGAGAGAGGAAAAACTGTTTTTT.

This chain joins TRBV27 and TRBJ2-6; either TRBD1 or TRBD2 may fit D (5 bases each). The CDR3 extends over 17 amino acids. Looked up from germline, CDR1 is MNHEY and CDR2 is SMNVEV (reference sequence). V lost 4 bases, J lost 3 bases, and 16 bases lay in between. This CDR3 reads CASSSSRDGLGANVLTF. The DNA for the CDR3 is TGTGCCAGCAGTTCGTCCCGGGACGGGCTTGGGGCCAACGTCCTGACTTTC.

This chain connects TRBV7-2 to TRBJ1-1; the D gene is possibly TRBD1 (6 bases). Per the germline V gene, CDR1 is SGHTA and CDR2 is FQGNSA. V was shortened by 3 bases and J by 1 base, with 18 bases between the two germline ends. The CDR3 runs to 17 residues. The CDR3, as DNA: TGTGCCAGCAGCTTCGGGCCGAAGAGGACAGCGAACACTGAAGCTTTCTTT. Protein sequence: CASSFGPKRTANTEAFF.

In its sample, this clone was seen once. This chain joins TRBV4-1 and TRBJ2-5, with D tentatively TRBD1 (5 bases). The J call is uncertain, as TRBJ2-7 better fits the DNA end. Germline CDR1 is MGHRA and CDR2 is YSYEKL. The CDR3 spans 14 residues. CDR3 nucleotide sequence: TGCGCCAGCAGCCACCGACACCCCCAGGGCGAGCAGTACTTC. Translated, it gives CASSHRHPQGEQYF.

V gene TRBV9 combines with J gene TRBJ1-2; D is undetermined. The V end lost 0 bases, the J end lost 4 bases, and 16 bases lay between the germline ends. This CDR3 is 16 amino acids long. Germline V gene data show CDR1 as SGDLS and CDR2 as YYNGEE. CDR3 amino acids: CASSVGTGRKPYGYTF. The CDR3 nucleotides read TGTGCCAGCAGCGTAGGAACCGGCAGAAAACCCTATGGCTACACCTTC.

The gene calls are TRBV27 and TRBJ1-1; D remains ambiguous. Germline V gene sequence: CDR1 MNHEY, CDR2 SMNVEV (reference sequence). The CDR3 has 13 residues. The ends were cut back, 6 bases at V and 2 bases at J, with 10 bases in the middle. Here the CDR3 reads CASSLDRNTEAFF. The DNA of the CDR3 is TGTGCCAGCAGCCTAGACCGCAACACTGAAGCTTTCTTT.

The rearrangement links TRBV27 to TRBJ2-5, with D possibly TRBD2 on 6 matching bases. In germline, CDR1 is MNHEY, CDR2 SMNVEV (reference sequence). Trimming cost V 8 bases and J 2 bases, with 18 bases left between them. The CDR3 contains 15 residues. This chain's CDR3 is CASRLAAGPQETQYF. The DNA for the CDR3 is TGTGCCAGCCGCTTAGCTGCGGGGCCTCAAGAGACCCAGTACTTC.

The rearrangement uses TRBV9 and TRBJ2-7, with 7 positions matching TRBD2. CDR3 length equals 15 residues. Trimming at V came to 1 base and at J to 6 bases, leaving 10 bases not matched to a gene. CDR1 is SGDLS, CDR2 YYNGEE, per germline. The CDR3 is CASSVRKETGGEQYF. In nucleotides, the CDR3 is TGTGCCAGCAGCGTACGCAAGGAAACGGGGGGCGAGCAGTACTTC.

This rearrangement joins TRBV29-1 to TRBJ1-4; 7 bases match TRBD1. CDR1 is SQVTM and CDR2 is ANQGSEA in the germline V gene. J lost 8 bases, V lost 4 bases, and 7 bases had no gene match. CDR3 length equals 13 residues. The CDR3 is CSVVAQGSEKLFF. The CDR3 DNA is TGCAGCGTTGTCGCACAGGGGTCCGAAAAACTGTTTTTT.

CDR3 DNA sequence: TGTGCCACCAGCAGAGAACGGGGGGAAGGGGATACGCAGTATTTT. This codes for CATSRERGEGDTQYF. The genes are TRBV15 and TRBJ2-3; 7 nucleotides line up with TRBD2. Germline V gene data show CDR1 as LNHNV and CDR2 as YYDKDF (reference sequence). The V gene end was trimmed by 0 bases and the J gene end by 6 bases; junction bases not matched to a gene: 6. The CDR3 has 15 amino acids.

This clone was seen a single time. This rearrangement joins TRBV5-1 to TRBJ2-3, with 9 bases aligning to TRBD2. The CDR3 has 16 amino acids. Germline assignment: CDR1 SGHRS and CDR2 YFSETQ. Unmatched junction bases numbered 6, after V lost 0 bases and J lost 4 bases. CDR3 DNA: TGCGCCAGCAGCTTGGTCGGCGGGGGGGCAGCAGATACGCAGTATTTT. Translation: CASSLVGGGAADTQYF.

J is TRBJ1-2 and V is TRBV29-1; no clear D. The germline V and J ends were trimmed by 4 bases and 6 bases, with 15 bases remaining between them. The CDR3 is 13 residues long. The germline CDR1 and CDR2 sequences are SQVTM and ANQGSEA. CDR3 region: CSVVRGGSDGYTF. The DNA for the CDR3 is TGCAGCGTTGTTCGTGGCGGGTCGGATGGCTACACCTTC.

This clone was detected once. The chain carries TRBV2 and TRBJ1-6, with a weak D call TRBD1 (6 bases). Germline V CDR1 and CDR2: SNHLY, FYNNEI. The CDR3 extends over 17 amino acids. V was clipped by 7 bases and J by 5 bases, with 21 bases between them. The DNA for the CDR3 is TGTGCCAGCAAGGGGGGGGTCGGAAAGAGAGATAATTCACCCCTCCACTTT. Translating it yields CASKGGVGKRDNSPLHF.

V and J are TRBV14 and TRBJ2-7; D ambiguous. This CDR3 is 16 amino acids long. Germline V lookup: CDR1 SGHDN, CDR2 FVKESK. Trimming took off 0 bases at V and 3 bases at J, with 15 bases between the two ends. This CDR3 is CASSQDRRHSHYEQYF. The CDR3 bases are TGTGCCAGCAGCCAAGATCGGCGACACTCCCACTACGAGCAGTACTTC.

The chain employs TRBV30 and TRBJ1-3; possible D gene TRBD1, 6 bases. With 5 bases removed from V and 2 bases from J, the gap between germline ends came to 10 bases. CDR3 size: 13 residues. From germline, CDR1 is GTSNPN and CDR2 SVGIG (reference sequence). This CDR3 is CAWGPGAGNTIYF. CDR3 DNA: TGTGCCTGGGGCCCAGGGGCTGGAAACACCATATATTTT.

The V call is TRBV4-3, the J call TRBJ2-3; maybe TRBD2 (5 bases). V was pared by 0 bases and J by 6 bases, with 13 bases between. Germline V CDR1 and CDR2: LGHNA, YSLEER. The CDR3 spans 15 residues. CDR3: CASSQEGRDWDTQYF. The CDR3 DNA sequence: TGCGCCAGCAGCCAAGAAGGCCGGGATTGGGATACGCAGTATTTT.

The V and J genes are TRBV27 and TRBJ2-3; D ambiguous. V lost 3 bases to trimming and J lost 0 bases, with 4 bases between them. Germline CDR1 reads MNHEY; CDR2 reads SMNVEV (reference sequence). The CDR3 runs 13 residues. CDR3 DNA sequence: TGTGCCAGCAGTTTCCTCAGCACAGATACGCAGTATTTT. Translation: CASSFLSTDTQYF.

This sequence joins TRBV7-9 and TRBJ1-1; possibly TRBD1 for D (6 bases). The V gene's germline CDR1 is SEHNR and CDR2 FQNEAQ (reference sequence). This CDR3 contains 15 residues. Trimming pared 5 bases from V and 1 base from J, leaving 14 bases between. The CDR3 loop reads CASSRSTGKNTEAFF. The DNA of the CDR3 is TGTGCCAGCAGCCGATCAACAGGGAAGAACACTGAAGCTTTCTTT.

With regard to this clone: Within the sample, other DNA sequences also encode this same CDR3. The gene calls are TRBV5-1 and TRBJ2-7; D possibly corresponds to TRBD2 (5 bases). V lost 2 bases and J 2 bases, leaving 8 bases between the germline ends. Germline V gene sequence: CDR1 SGHRS, CDR2 YFSETQ. This CDR3 is built from 13 residues. CDR3 protein: CASSLPGTYEQYF. Here the CDR3 DNA reads TGCGCCAGCAGCTTACCGGGAACCTACGAGCAGTACTTC.

The chain links TRBV28 to TRBJ2-7, with D hard to call. The CDR3 is made up of 13 amino acids. Germline CDR1 is MDHEN and CDR2 is SYDVKM. Deletions cut 5 bases from V and 4 bases from J, with 12 bases between. In DNA form, the CDR3 reads TGTGCCAGCAGTCCGGCGCCCCGTTACGAGCAGTACTTC. Amino acid sequence: CASSPAPRYEQYF.

This clone was seen only a few times. The chain carries TRBV27 and TRBJ1-5; unclear D gene. Germline values: CDR1 MNHEY, CDR2 SMNVEV (reference sequence). CDR3 length: 14 residues. V was clipped by 6 bases and J by 3 bases, with 12 bases between them. The CDR3 reads CASSGEASNQPQHF. The CDR3 DNA sequence: TGTGCCAGCAGCGGGGAGGCCTCCAATCAGCCCCAGCATTTT.

This chain joins TRBV9 and TRBJ1-3; D remains ambiguous. The length of the CDR3 is 15 residues. In germline, CDR1 is SGDLS, CDR2 YYNGEE. V dropped 3 bases and J dropped 4 bases, with 14 bases sitting between them. In DNA, the CDR3 is TGTGCCAGCAGCGAGAGTACCGGGCAGGGAAACACCATATATTTT. Translation gives CASSESTGQGNTIYF.